This entry lists 8 T cell receptor beta chains sequenced from one sample in a study of blood T cell repertoires in COVID-19. Here immunoSEQ multiplex PCR was the method, and the copy in TCRdb shows in-frame clones only, minus some. The table includes about 170,000 clones, more than 65% detected once. The sample comprised peripheral blood. Every receptor here comes from a human donor with acute or convalescent COVID-19. The donor label of this sample is uncertain.

CDR3 in amino acids: CATSRDHGDSNQPQHF. In DNA, the CDR3 is TGTGCCACCAGCAGAGATCACGGTGATAGCAATCAGCCCCAGCATTTT. V and J are TRBV15 and TRBJ1-5; D is ambiguous. The CDR3 is 16 amino acids. V lost 0 bases to trimming and J lost 0 bases, with 9 bases between them. Germline CDR1 reads LNHNV; CDR2 reads YYDKDF (reference sequence).

This chain connects TRBV18 to TRBJ1-3, with D perhaps TRBD1 (6 bases). The germline V gene encodes CDR1 KGHSH and CDR2 LQKENI. CDR3 length: 17 amino acids. Trimming left V 1 base short and J 1 base short, with 14 bases between. The CDR3 DNA is TGTGCCAGCTCACCACTGGACAGTGTTGTGTCTGGAAACACCATATATTTT. It specifies CASSPLDSVVSGNTIYF.

The CDR3 reads CASSLATTRYNEQFF. Written as DNA, the CDR3 is TGTGCCAGCAGCTTAGCTACTACCCGCTACAATGAGCAGTTCTTC. The chain recombines TRBV11-2 with TRBJ2-1, with D uncertain. Germline V lookup: CDR1 SGHAT, CDR2 FQNNGV. This CDR3 region has 15 residues. Trimming removed 1 base at V and 3 bases at J, with 10 bases between.

The chain couples TRBV5-1 to TRBJ1-3; TRBD1 matches 9 bases. There are 17 residues in the CDR3. CDR1 is SGHRS, CDR2 YFSETQ, per germline. V shed 3 bases, J shed 0 bases, and the junction held 7 bases outside the gene matches. The CDR3 spells CASSSTGQGTSGNTIYF. The CDR3 bases are TGCGCCAGCAGCTCCACGGGACAGGGAACCTCTGGAAACACCATATATTTT.

This clone turned up a few times. The chain combines TRBV14 with TRBJ2-3; the D gene is possibly TRBD1 (6 bases). In germline, CDR1 is SGHDN, CDR2 FVKESK. Trimming took off 2 bases at V and 7 bases at J, with 10 bases between the two ends. The CDR3 totals 13 residues. The DNA for the CDR3 is TGTGCCAGCAGCCAATCACAGGGACATACGCAGTATTTT. Translation: CASSQSQGHTQYF.

J is TRBJ1-3 and V is TRBV7-6; 7 bases match TRBD1. The J segment lost 8 bases and the V segment lost 5 bases, leaving 9 bases of the junction unmatched. Germline assignment: CDR1 SGHVS and CDR2 FNYEAQ. The CDR3 is made up of 14 amino acids. CDR3 residues: CASSMTGSGDTIYF. The CDR3 coding sequence is TGTGCCAGCAGCATGACAGGGTCCGGGGACACCATATATTTT.

The rearrangement uses TRBV2 and TRBJ1-1, with 9 nucleotides matching TRBD1. The CDR3 runs to 14 residues. Trimming took 4 bases from V and 2 from J; bases not matched to a gene: 2. In germline, CDR1 is SNHLY, CDR2 FYNNEI. The CDR3 protein is CASSADRGNTEAFF. CDR3 nucleotides: TGTGCCAGCAGTGCGGACAGGGGAAACACTGAAGCTTTCTTT. Complete variable domain (other parts from reference TRBV2 and TRBJ1-1): EPEVTQTPSHQVTQMGQEVILRCVPISNHLYFYWYRQILGQKVEFLVSFYNNEISEKSEIFDDQFSVERPDGSNFTLKIRSTKLEDSAMYFCASSADRGNTEAFFGQGTRLTVV.

The chain recombines TRBV15 with TRBJ2-1; D is perhaps TRBD1 (6 bases). V lost 3 bases to trimming and J lost 10 bases, with 16 bases between them. From germline, CDR1 is LNHNV and CDR2 YYDKDF (reference sequence). This CDR3 has 14 amino acids. Here the CDR3 DNA reads TGTGCCACCAGCAGGGGACCCCAGGGGTGGGAGCAGTTCTTC. It translates to CATSRGPQGWEQFF.